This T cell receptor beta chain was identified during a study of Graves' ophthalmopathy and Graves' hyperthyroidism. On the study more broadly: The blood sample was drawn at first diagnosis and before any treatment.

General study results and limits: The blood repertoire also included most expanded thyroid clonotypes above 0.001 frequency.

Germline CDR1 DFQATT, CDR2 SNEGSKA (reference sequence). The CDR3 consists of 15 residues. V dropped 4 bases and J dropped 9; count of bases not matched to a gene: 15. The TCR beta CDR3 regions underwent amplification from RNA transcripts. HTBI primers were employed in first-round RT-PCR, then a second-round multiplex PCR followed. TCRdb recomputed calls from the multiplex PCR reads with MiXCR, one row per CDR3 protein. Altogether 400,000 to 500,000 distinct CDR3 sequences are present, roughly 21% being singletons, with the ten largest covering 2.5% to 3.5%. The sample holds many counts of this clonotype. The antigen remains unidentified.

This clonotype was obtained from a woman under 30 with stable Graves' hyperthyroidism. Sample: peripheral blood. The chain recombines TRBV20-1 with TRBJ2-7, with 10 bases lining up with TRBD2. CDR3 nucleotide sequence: TGCAGTGCTACTCACCAGGGACTAGCGAAGGATCGGCAGTACTTC. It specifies CSATHQGLAKDRQYF.